This TCR beta chain emerged from a study of shared clonotypes between healthy human individuals. V was trimmed by 4 bases and J by 0 bases, leaving 19 bases between them. Germline CDR1 and CDR2: SGHDT and YYEEEE. CDR3 length: 17 residues. In the naive CD8 group, cells lacked CD45RO and were positively selected for CCR7, so terminally differentiated effector memory CD45RA+ cells were left out. TCRdb's copy holds only in-frame clones and misses some; the assay was immunoSEQ multiplex PCR. In the table there are 1.5 million to 2.5 million clones, roughly 94% of which are singletons. Sequencing was done on a sample of naive CD8+ T cells sorted from blood. The chain combines TRBV5-6 with TRBJ1-1; no reliable D call. The sequence was collected from a man between 18 and 35 years old in good health. CDR3 in amino acids: CASSIGWGGALNTEAFF. DNA for the CDR3: TGTGCCAGCAGCATTGGATGGGGTGGAGCTTTGAACACTGAAGCTTTCTTT.